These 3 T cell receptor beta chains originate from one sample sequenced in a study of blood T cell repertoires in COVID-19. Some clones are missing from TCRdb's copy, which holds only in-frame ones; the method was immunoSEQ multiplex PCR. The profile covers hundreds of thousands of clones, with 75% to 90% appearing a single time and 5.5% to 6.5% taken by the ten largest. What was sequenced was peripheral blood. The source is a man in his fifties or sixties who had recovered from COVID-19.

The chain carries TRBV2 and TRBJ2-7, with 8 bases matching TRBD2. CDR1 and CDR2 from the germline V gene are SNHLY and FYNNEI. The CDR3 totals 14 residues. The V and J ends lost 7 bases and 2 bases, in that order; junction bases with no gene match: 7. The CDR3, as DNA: TGTGCCAGCAAGGAGGCGGGAGGTACCTACGAGCAGTACTTC. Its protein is CASKEAGGTYEQYF.

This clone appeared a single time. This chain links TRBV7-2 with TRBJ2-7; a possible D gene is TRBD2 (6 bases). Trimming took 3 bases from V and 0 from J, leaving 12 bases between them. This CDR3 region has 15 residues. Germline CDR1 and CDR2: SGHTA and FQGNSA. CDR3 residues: CASSLSIGSSYEQYF. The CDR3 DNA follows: TGTGCCAGCAGCTTGTCGATCGGGAGCTCCTACGAGCAGTACTTC.

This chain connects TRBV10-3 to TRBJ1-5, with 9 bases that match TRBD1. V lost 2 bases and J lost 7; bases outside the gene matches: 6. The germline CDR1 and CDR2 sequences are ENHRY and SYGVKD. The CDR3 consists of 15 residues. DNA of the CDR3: TGTGCCATCAGTGAGAACAGGGGGCAAGGACAGCCCCAGCATTTT. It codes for CAISENRGQGQPQHF.